Listed below are T cell receptor beta chains from one sample, sequenced in a study of cytomegalovirus exposure and HLA in healthy donors. Only in-frame clones appear in the TCRdb table, and some are missing; sequencing was by immunoSEQ multiplex PCR. The sample contains some 87,000 clones, 70% to 85% of which appear only once. Sequencing input: PBMCs. The receptors derive from a man aged 25 to 40 in good health and CMV-seronegative. CDR3s include the opening cysteine and the closing phenylalanine or tryptophan. A D gene is named only where the DNA matches it firmly. The size entry is marked missing in some rows and otherwise reads once, few, many or a size class.

size: -; D: TRBD2; V: TRBV10-1; J: TRBJ2-1; DNA: TGCGCCAGCAGCTCTAGCGGGGGAGGGTACAATGAGCAGTTCTTC; CDR3: CASSSSGGGYNEQFF
size: few; D: TRBD2; V: TRBV7-2; J: TRBJ2-5; DNA: TGTGCCAGCAGCACCGGGGGACTAGCGGCAGAGACCCAGTACTTC; CDR3: CASSTGGLAAETQYF
size: -; D: -; V: TRBV4-1; J: TRBJ1-1; DNA: TGCGCCAGCAGCCAAGATGCAGGGTCGAACACTGAAGCTTTCTTT; CDR3: CASSQDAGSNTEAFF
size: -; D: TRBD1; V: TRBV10-3; J: TRBJ2-1; DNA: TGTGCCATCAGTGAGTCGCTATCTACACAGGGGGCTTCCTACAATGAGCAGTTCTTC; CDR3: CAISESLSTQGASYNEQFF
size: -; D: -; V: TRBV18; J: TRBJ2-5; DNA: TGTGCCAGCTCGCTGGTCCTAACGGGGGAGACCCAGTACTTC; CDR3: CASSLVLTGETQYF
size: -; D: TRBD1; V: TRBV16; J: TRBJ2-5; DNA: TGTGCCAGCAGCACAGGGGAAACGGGGAAGACCCAGTACTTC; CDR3: CASSTGETGKTQYF
size: -; D: TRBD1; V: TRBV6-6; J: TRBJ1-2; DNA: TGTGCCAGCACGCTAGGGGGCCATCCCCCCCCCTATGGCTACACCTTC; CDR3: CASTLGGHPPPYGYTF
size: -; D: -; V: TRBV18; J: TRBJ1-5; DNA: TGTGCCAGCTCACCAAATGAACAGGGACCCCTTAGCAATCAGCCCCAGCATTTT; CDR3: CASSPNEQGPLSNQPQHF
size: -; D: -; V: TRBV28; J: TRBJ1-3; DNA: TGTGCCAGCAGCCCCGGTGGGGCAGGGCTCGGCTCTGGAAACACCATATATTTT; CDR3: CASSPGGAGLGSGNTIYF
size: -; D: -; V: TRBV10-3; J: TRBJ1-5; DNA: TGTGCCATCAGTGAGTCGATGGGGGGGGTGGCAGGGGATCAGCCCCAGCATTTT; CDR3: CAISESMGGVAGDQPQHF
size: -; D: -; V: TRBV6-5; J: TRBJ2-7; DNA: TGTGCCAGCAGTGAGGACAGAAACTACGAGCAGTACTTC; CDR3: CASSEDRNYEQYF
size: -; D: -; V: TRBV28; J: TRBJ2-7; DNA: TGTGCCAGCAAGAACAGGGACGAGCAGTACTTC; CDR3: CASKNRDEQYF
size: -; D: -; V: TRBV6-1; J: TRBJ1-1; DNA: TGTGCCAGCACCTCCACTCGGGGTCACACTGAAGCTTTCTTT; CDR3: CASTSTRGHTEAFF
size: -; D: -; V: TRBV7-2; J: TRBJ2-1; DNA: TGTGCCAGCGCTCCCCGCGCCTACAATGAGCAGTTCTTC; CDR3: CASAPRAYNEQFF
size: few; D: -; V: TRBV30; J: TRBJ1-4; DNA: TGTGCCTGGAGGGGTAGGGGTAGTGAAAAACTGTTTTTT; CDR3: CAWRGRGSEKLFF
size: few; D: -; V: TRBV6-5; J: TRBJ1-3; DNA: TGTGCCAGCACAAGAGCTTCCTCTGGAAACACCATATATTTT; CDR3: CASTRASSGNTIYF
size: -; D: -; V: TRBV5-1; J: TRBJ1-3; DNA: TGCGCCAGCAGCTTGGGTACAGCTGGAAACACCATATATTTT; CDR3: CASSLGTAGNTIYF
size: -; D: -; V: TRBV6-6; J: TRBJ1-1; DNA: TGTGCCAGCAGTTACGCGGAACAGAGGGACACTGAAGCTTTCTTT; CDR3: CASSYAEQRDTEAFF
size: few; D: -; V: TRBV28; J: TRBJ2-7; DNA: TGTGCCAGCCTAGGAGACAGGACCGGCTACGAGCAGTACTTC; CDR3: CASLGDRTGYEQYF
size: -; D: -; V: TRBV6-6; J: TRBJ1-2; DNA: TGTGCCAGCAGGCGGGGATCTAACTATGGCTACACCTTC; CDR3: CASRRGSNYGYTF
size: -; D: TRBD1; V: TRBV7-9; J: TRBJ2-7; DNA: TGTGCCAGCAGCCCCGGCAGGACAGGGATCGACGAGCAGTACTTC; CDR3: CASSPGRTGIDEQYF
size: once; D: TRBD2; V: TRBV7-9; J: TRBJ2-7; DNA: TGTGCCAGCAGCGAGGATAGCGGGGGACTATCCTACGAGCAGTACTTC; CDR3: CASSEDSGGLSYEQYF
size: once; D: TRBD1; V: TRBV19; J: TRBJ1-2; DNA: TGTGCCAGTAATTCGGCAGGGGGCAGGGGCTACACCTTC; CDR3: CASNSAGGRGYTF
size: -; D: TRBD1; V: TRBV9; J: TRBJ1-1; DNA: TGTGCCAGCAGCGTAGTTGAGGACCAGACAGGGGGCTTTCCCACTGAAGCTTTCTTT; CDR3: CASSVVEDQTGGFPTEAFF
size: -; D: TRBD1; V: TRBV18; J: TRBJ2-7; DNA: TGTGCCAGCTCACCGAGACAGGGGGACGAGCAGTACTTC; CDR3: CASSPRQGDEQYF
size: -; D: -; V: TRBV7-2; J: TRBJ2-3; DNA: TGTGCCAGCAGCTTAGGGACTTCCACAGATACGCAGTATTTT; CDR3: CASSLGTSTDTQYF
size: -; D: -; V: TRBV19; J: TRBJ1-3; DNA: TGTGCCAGTATAGACAGATCCTCTGGAAACACCATATATTTT; CDR3: CASIDRSSGNTIYF
size: once; D: -; V: TRBV28; J: TRBJ2-3; DNA: TGTGCCAGCAGAGTGGCGGGTAGCACAGATACGCAGTATTTT; CDR3: CASRVAGSTDTQYF
size: few; D: TRBD2; V: TRBV5-4; J: TRBJ2-2; DNA: TGTGCCAGCAGCGCCGGGGGGACCGGGGAGCTGTTTTTT; CDR3: CASSAGGTGELFF
size: -; D: -; V: TRBV10-2; J: TRBJ1-2; DNA: TGCGCCAGCAGTTCCACAGACTATGGCTACACCTTC; CDR3: CASSSTDYGYTF
size: -; D: TRBD2; V: TRBV10-3; J: TRBJ2-3; DNA: TGTGCCATCAGGGTAGCGGGGAGCACAGATACGCAGTATTTT; CDR3: CAIRVAGSTDTQYF
size: -; D: -; V: TRBV10-3; J: TRBJ2-3; DNA: TGTGCCATCAGTGGTTTAGGGGTCAGACCAGATACGCAGTATTTT; CDR3: CAISGLGVRPDTQYF
size: -; D: TRBD1; V: TRBV6-5; J: TRBJ1-5; DNA: TGTGCCAGCAGTGGGACAGGGTCGGTTCAGCCCCAGCATTTT; CDR3: CASSGTGSVQPQHF